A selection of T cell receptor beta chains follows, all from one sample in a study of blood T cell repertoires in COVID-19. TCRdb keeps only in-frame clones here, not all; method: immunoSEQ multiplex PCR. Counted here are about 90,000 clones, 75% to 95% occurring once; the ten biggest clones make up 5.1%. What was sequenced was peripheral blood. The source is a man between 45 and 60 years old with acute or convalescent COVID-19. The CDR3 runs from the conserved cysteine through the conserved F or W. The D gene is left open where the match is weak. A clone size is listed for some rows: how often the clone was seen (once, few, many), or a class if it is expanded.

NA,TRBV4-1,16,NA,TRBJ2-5,CASSQVADPGRETQYF,TGCGCCAGCAGCCAAGTCGCAGATCCGGGAAGGGAGACCCAGTACTTC
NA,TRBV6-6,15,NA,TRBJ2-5,CASSYVARPQETQYF,TGTGCCAGCAGTTACGTGGCGCGGCCCCAAGAGACCCAGTACTTC
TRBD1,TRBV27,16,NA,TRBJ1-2,CASSLSFTGGRNGYTF,TGTGCCAGCAGTTTATCATTCACAGGGGGCAGAAATGGCTACACCTTC
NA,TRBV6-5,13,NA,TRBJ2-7,CASIYGNSYEQYF,TGTGCCAGCATCTACGGGAATTCCTACGAGCAGTACTTC
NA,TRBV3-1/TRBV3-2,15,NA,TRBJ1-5,CASSQARGGNQPQHF,TGTGCCAGCAGCCAAGCCAGGGGCGGCAATCAGCCCCAGCATTTT
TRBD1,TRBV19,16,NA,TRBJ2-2,CASSIADRVGTGELFF,TGTGCCAGTAGTATAGCTGACAGGGTAGGGACCGGGGAGCTGTTTTTT
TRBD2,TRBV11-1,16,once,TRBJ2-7,CASSYGLAGVSYEQYF,TGTGCCAGCAGCTACGGACTAGCGGGAGTCTCCTACGAGCAGTACTTC
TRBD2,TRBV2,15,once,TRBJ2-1,CASSLTSGRYNEQFF,TGTGCCAGCAGCCTTACTAGCGGGAGATACAATGAGCAGTTCTTC
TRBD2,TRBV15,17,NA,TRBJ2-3,CATSRDRGRGSTDTQYF,TGTGCCACCAGCAGAGATCGAGGGCGGGGGAGCACAGATACGCAGTATTTT
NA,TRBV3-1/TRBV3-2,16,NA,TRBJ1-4,CASSQEGFATNEKLFF,TGTGCCAGCAGCCAAGAGGGCTTTGCAACTAATGAAAAACTGTTTTTT
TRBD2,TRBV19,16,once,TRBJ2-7,CASSTTWTSGNHEQYF,TGTGCCAGTAGTACAACGTGGACTAGCGGGAACCACGAGCAGTACTTC
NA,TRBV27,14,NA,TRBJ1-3,CVPAGVSSGNTIYF,TGTGTACCGGCCGGGGTTTCCTCTGGAAACACCATATATTTT
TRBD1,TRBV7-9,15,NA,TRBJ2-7,CASSFGTGERYEQYF,TGTGCCAGCAGCTTCGGAACAGGGGAGAGGTACGAGCAGTACTTC
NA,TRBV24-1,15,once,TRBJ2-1,CATSGGPDSYNEQFF,TGTGCCACAAGCGGTGGGCCCGACTCCTACAATGAGCAGTTCTTC
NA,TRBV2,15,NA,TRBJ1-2,CASSEAGWGNYGYTF,TGTGCCAGCAGTGAAGCCGGTTGGGGCAACTATGGCTACACCTTC
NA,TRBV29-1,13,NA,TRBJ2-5,CSATRRVQETQYF,TGCAGCGCCACGAGACGGGTACAAGAGACCCAGTACTTC
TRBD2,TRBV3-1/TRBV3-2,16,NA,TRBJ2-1,CASSQVSLAGFNEQFF,TGTGCCAGCAGCCAAGTTAGTCTAGCGGGCTTCAATGAGCAGTTCTTC
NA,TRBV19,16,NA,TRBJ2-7,CASSIRPAGEAYEQYF,TGTGCCAGTAGTATCCGCCCCGCAGGGGAAGCCTACGAGCAGTACTTC
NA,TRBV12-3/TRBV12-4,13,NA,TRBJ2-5,CASSLAATGTQYF,TGTGCCAGCAGTTTAGCCGCGACGGGGACCCAGTACTTC
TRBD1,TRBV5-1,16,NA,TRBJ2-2,CASSLGGGGNTGELFF,TGCGCCAGCAGCTTGGGAGGGGGCGGCAACACCGGGGAGCTGTTTTTT
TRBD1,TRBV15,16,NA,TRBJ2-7,CATSRGLGTGGYEQYF,TGTGCCACCAGCCGGGGGCTCGGGACAGGGGGATACGAGCAGTACTTC
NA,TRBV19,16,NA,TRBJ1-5,CASSVPGGGGNQPQHF,TGTGCCAGTAGTGTGCCTGGGGGAGGGGGCAATCAGCCCCAGCATTTT
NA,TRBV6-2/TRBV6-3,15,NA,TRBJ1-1,CASSYGGATNTEAFF,TGTGCCAGCAGTTATGGTGGGGCGACGAACACTGAAGCTTTCTTT
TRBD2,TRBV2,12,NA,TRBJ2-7,CASRSLAGAEYF,TGTGCCAGCAGGAGCCTAGCGGGAGCGGAGTACTTC
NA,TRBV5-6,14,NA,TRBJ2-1,CASSSGDLHNEQFF,TGTGCCAGCAGCTCGGGAGACCTCCACAATGAGCAGTTCTTC
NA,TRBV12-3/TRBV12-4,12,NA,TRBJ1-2,CASSLQGEGYTF,TGTGCCAGCAGTTTGCAAGGGGAAGGCTACACCTTC
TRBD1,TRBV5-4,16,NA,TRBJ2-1,CASSIPQGASYNEQFF,TGTGCCAGCAGCATTCCACAGGGGGCGTCCTACAATGAGCAGTTCTTC
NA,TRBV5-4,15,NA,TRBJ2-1,CASSKEGRSYNEQFF,TGTGCCAGCAGTAAGGAGGGCCGGTCCTACAATGAGCAGTTCTTC
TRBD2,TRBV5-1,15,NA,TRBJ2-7,CASSLAAGGPYEQYF,TGCGCCAGCAGCTTGGCGGCGGGAGGGCCCTACGAGCAGTACTTC
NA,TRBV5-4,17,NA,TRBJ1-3,CASSPLGGGSSGNTIYF,TGTGCCAGCAGCCCCCTGGGAGGGGGTAGCTCTGGAAACACCATATATTTT
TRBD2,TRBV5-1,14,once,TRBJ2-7,CASRQPGLASEQYF,TGCGCCAGCAGACAGCCGGGACTAGCCTCCGAGCAGTACTTC
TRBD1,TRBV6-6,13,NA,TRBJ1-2,CASSDGQGYGYTF,TGTGCCAGCAGCGACGGACAGGGCTATGGCTACACCTTC
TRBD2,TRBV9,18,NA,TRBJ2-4,CASSVGRTSGIAKNIQYF,TGTGCCAGCAGCGTAGGCCGGACTAGCGGTATAGCCAAAAACATTCAGTACTTC
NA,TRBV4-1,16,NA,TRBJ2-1,CASSQVSLVTYNEQFF,TGCGCCAGCAGCCAAGTGTCCCTAGTTACCTACAATGAGCAGTTCTTC
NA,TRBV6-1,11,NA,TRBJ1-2,CASSESLAGRF,TGTGCCAGCAGTGAATCATTGGCAGGGAGGTTC
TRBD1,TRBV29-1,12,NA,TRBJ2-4,CSVRQGQNIQYF,TGCAGCGTGCGACAGGGGCAAAACATTCAGTACTTC
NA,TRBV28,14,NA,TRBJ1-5,CASSFRGGDQPQHF,TGTGCCAGCAGTTTCCGGGGGGGGGATCAGCCCCAGCATTTT
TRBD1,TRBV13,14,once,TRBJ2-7,CASSLGTGAYEQYF,TGTGCCAGCAGCTTAGGGACAGGGGCCTACGAGCAGTACTTC
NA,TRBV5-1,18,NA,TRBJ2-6,CASSLAMGVSSGANVLTF,TGCGCCAGCAGCTTGGCCATGGGAGTGAGCTCTGGGGCCAACGTCCTGACTTTC
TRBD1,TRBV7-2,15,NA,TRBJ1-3,CASSLDRGPGNTIYF,TGTGCCAGCAGCTTGGACAGGGGTCCTGGAAACACCATATATTTT
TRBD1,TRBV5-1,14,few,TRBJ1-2,CASSATGGGYGYTF,TGCGCCAGCAGCGCGACAGGGGGCGGCTATGGCTACACCTTC
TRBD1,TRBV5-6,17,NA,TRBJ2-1,CASSMITGTGVVDEQFF,TGTGCCAGCAGCATGATTACCGGGACAGGGGTGGTCGATGAGCAGTTCTTC
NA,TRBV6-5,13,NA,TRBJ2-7,CASSSTLSYEQYF,TGTGCCAGCAGTTCCACTCTGTCCTACGAGCAGTACTTC
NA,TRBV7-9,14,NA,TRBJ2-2,CASSFRANTGELFF,TGTGCCAGCAGCTTCCGAGCAAACACCGGGGAGCTGTTTTTT
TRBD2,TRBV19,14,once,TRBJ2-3,CASSMGLAGDTQYF,TGTGCCAGTAGTATGGGACTAGCGGGAGATACGCAGTATTTT
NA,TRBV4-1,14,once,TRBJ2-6,CASSNISGANVLTF,TGCGCCAGCAGCAACATCTCTGGGGCCAACGTCCTGACTTTC
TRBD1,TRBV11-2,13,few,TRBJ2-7,CASILTGGNEQYF,TGTGCCAGCATCCTGACAGGGGGTAACGAGCAGTACTTC
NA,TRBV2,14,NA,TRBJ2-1,CASRVGRDYNEQFF,TGTGCCAGCAGAGTAGGGCGGGACTACAATGAGCAGTTCTTC
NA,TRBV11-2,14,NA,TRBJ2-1,CASSLDTRTDEQFF,TGTGCCAGCAGCTTAGATACTCGTACCGATGAGCAGTTCTTC
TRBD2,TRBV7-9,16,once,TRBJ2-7,CASSFELAGGRNEQYF,TGTGCCAGCAGCTTTGAACTAGCGGGAGGGAGAAACGAGCAGTACTTC